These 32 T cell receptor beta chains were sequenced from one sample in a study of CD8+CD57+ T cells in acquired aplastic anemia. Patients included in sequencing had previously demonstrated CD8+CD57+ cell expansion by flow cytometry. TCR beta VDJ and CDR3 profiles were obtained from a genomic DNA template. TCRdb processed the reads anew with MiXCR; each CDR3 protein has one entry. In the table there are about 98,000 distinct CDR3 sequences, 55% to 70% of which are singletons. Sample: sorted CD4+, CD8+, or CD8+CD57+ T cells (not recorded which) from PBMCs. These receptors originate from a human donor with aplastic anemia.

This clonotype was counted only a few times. CDR3 in DNA: TGTGCCAGCAGCTTTTCCCAGGGGGAGACCCAGTACTTC. Amino acids: CASSFSQGETQYF. This rearrangement joins TRBV7-9 to TRBJ2-5; a possible D gene is TRBD1 (6 bases). V was trimmed by 3 bases and J by 5 bases, leaving 10 bases between them. The CDR3 loop spans 13 amino acids. The germline CDR1 and CDR2 sequences are SEHNR and FQNEAQ (reference sequence).

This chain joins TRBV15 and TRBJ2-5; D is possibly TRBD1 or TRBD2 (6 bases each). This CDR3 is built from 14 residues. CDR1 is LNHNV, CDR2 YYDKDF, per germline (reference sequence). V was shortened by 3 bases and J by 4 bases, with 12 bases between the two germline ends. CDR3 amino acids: CATSRGGQLETQYF. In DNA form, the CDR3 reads TGTGCCACCAGCAGGGGAGGACAGTTAGAGACCCAGTACTTC.

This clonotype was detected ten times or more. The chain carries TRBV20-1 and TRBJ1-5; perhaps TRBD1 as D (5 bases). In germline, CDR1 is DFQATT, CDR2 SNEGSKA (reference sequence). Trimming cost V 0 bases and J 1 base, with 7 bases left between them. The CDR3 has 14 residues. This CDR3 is CSARDWGSNQPQHF. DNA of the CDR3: TGCAGTGCTAGAGATTGGGGCAGCAATCAGCCCCAGCATTTT.

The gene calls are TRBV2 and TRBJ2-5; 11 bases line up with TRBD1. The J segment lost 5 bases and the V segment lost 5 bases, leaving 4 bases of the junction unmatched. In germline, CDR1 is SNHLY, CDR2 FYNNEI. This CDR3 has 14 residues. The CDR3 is CASSLDRGQETQYF. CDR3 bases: TGTGCCAGCAGTTTGGACAGGGGGCAGGAGACCCAGTACTTC.

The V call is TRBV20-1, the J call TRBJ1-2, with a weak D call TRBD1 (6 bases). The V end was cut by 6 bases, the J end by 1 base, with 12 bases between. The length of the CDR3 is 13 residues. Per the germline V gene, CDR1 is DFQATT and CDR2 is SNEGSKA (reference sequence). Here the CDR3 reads CSARDTDNYGYTF. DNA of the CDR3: TGCAGTGCGAGGGACACTGATAACTATGGCTACACCTTC.

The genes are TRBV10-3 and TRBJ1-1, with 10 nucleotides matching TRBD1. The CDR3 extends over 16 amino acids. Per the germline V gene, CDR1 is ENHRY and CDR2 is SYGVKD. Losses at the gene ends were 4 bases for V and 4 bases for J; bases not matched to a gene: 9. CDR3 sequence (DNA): TGTGCCATCAGTGGTGGACAGGGGGGTCGTAGCACTGAAGCTTTCTTT. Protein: CAISGGQGGRSTEAFF.

This CDR3 reads CASSLGTSGLTDTQYF. The CDR3 region has the DNA TGTGCCAGCAGCTTAGGGACTAGCGGACTCACAGATACGCAGTATTTT. The J gene is TRBJ2-3, the V gene TRBV11-1, with 10 bases matching TRBD2. Trimming at V came to 1 base and at J to 2 bases, leaving 3 bases not matched to a gene. The germline gives CDR1 SGHAT, CDR2 FQDESV (reference sequence). The CDR3 sequence is 16 residues long.

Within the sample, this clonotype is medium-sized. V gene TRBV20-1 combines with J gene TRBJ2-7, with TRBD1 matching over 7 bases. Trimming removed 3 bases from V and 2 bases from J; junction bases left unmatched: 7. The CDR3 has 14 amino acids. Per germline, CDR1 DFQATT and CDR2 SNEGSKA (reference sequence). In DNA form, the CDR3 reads TGCAGTGCTAGCCTTGACAGGGTTGCCTACGAGCAGTACTTC. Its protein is CSASLDRVAYEQYF.

CDR3 in amino acids: CACGFGRNSPLHF. Here the CDR3 DNA reads TGTGCCTGCGGGTTCGGCAGGAATTCACCCCTCCACTTT. This rearrangement joins TRBV2 to TRBJ1-6; no firm D call. V lost 11 bases, J lost 7 bases, and 15 bases lay in between. This CDR3 is 13 amino acids long. The V gene's germline CDR1 is SNHLY and CDR2 FYNNEI.

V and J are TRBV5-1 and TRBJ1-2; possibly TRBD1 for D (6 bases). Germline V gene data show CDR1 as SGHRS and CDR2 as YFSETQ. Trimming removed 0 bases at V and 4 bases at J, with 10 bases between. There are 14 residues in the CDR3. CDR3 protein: CASSLGTGRYGYTF. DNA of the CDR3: TGCGCCAGCAGCTTGGGAACAGGGCGCTATGGCTACACCTTC.

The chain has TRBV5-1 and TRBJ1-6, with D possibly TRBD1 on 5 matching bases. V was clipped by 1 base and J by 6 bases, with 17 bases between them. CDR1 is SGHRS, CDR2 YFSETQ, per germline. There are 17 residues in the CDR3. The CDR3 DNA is TGCGCCAGCAGCTTGCGCGGGGACGACGTTGGTAATTCACCCCTCCACTTT. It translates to CASSLRGDDVGNSPLHF. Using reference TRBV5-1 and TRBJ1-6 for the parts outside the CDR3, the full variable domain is KAGVTQTPRYLIKTRGQQVTLSCSPISGHRSVSWYQQTPGQGLQFLFEYFSETQRNKGNFPGRFSGRQFSNSRSEMNVSTLELGDSALYLCASSLRGDDVGNSPLHFGNGTRLTVT.

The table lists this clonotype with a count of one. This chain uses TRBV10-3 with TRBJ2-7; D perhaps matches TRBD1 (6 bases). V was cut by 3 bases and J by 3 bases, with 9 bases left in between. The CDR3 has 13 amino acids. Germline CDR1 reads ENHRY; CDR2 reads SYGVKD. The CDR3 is CAISEQGSYEQYF. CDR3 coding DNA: TGTGCCATCAGTGAACAGGGAAGCTACGAGCAGTACTTC.

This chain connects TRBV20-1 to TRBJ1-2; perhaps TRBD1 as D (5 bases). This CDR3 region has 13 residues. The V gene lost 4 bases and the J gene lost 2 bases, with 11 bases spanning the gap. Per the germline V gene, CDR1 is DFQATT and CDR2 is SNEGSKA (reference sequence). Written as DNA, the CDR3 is TGCAGTGCTAATCGGGGGAAGAACTATGGCTACACCTTC. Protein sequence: CSANRGKNYGYTF.

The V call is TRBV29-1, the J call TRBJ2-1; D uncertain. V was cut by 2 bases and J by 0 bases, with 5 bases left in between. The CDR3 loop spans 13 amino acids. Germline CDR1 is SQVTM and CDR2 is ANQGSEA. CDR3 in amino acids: CSVEQSSYNEQFF. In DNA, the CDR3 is TGCAGCGTTGAACAGAGCTCCTACAATGAGCAGTTCTTC.

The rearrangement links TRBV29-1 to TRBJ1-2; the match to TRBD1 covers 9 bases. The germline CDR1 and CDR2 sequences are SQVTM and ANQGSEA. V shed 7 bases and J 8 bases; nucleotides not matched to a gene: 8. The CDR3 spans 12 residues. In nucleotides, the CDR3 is TGCAGCGGCACAGGGGGCGCACAAGGCTACACCTTC. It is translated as CSGTGGAQGYTF.

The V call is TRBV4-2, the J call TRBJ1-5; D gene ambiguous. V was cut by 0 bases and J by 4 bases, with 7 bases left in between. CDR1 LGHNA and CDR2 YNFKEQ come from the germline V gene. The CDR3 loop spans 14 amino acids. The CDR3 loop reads CASSQDPMNQPQHF. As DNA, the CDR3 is TGTGCCAGCAGCCAAGATCCGATGAATCAGCCCCAGCATTTT.

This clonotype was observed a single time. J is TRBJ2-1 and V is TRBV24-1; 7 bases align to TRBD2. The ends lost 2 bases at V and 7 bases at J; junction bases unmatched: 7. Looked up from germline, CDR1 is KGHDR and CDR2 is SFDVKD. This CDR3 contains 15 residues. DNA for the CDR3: TGTGCCACCAGTGATTCGGGCCTAGCGGAAAATGAGCAGTTCTTC. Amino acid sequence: CATSDSGLAENEQFF.

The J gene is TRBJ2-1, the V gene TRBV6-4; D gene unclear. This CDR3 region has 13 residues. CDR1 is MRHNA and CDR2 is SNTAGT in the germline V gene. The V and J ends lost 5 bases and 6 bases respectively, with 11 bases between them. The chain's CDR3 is CASSFGLVNEQFF. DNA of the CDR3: TGTGCCAGCAGTTTCGGTCTAGTCAATGAGCAGTTCTTC.

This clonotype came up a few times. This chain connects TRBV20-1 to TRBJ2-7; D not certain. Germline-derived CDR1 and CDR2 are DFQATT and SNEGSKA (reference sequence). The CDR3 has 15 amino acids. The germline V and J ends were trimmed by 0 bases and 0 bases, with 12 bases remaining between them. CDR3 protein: CSARDHRKSSYEQYF. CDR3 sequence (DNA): TGCAGTGCTAGAGATCATCGAAAGAGCTCCTACGAGCAGTACTTC.

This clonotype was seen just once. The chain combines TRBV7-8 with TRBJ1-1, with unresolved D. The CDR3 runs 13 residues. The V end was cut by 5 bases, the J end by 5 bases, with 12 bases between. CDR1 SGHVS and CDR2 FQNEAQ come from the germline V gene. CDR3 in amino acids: CASSREARTEAFF. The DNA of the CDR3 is TGTGCCAGCAGCAGGGAGGCGAGGACTGAAGCTTTCTTT.

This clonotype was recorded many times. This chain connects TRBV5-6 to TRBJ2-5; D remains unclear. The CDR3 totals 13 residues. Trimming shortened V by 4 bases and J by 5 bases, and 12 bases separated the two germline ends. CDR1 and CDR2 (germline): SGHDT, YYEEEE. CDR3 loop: CASSLQRAETQYF. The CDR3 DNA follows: TGTGCCAGCAGCCTGCAAAGAGCGGAGACCCAGTACTTC.

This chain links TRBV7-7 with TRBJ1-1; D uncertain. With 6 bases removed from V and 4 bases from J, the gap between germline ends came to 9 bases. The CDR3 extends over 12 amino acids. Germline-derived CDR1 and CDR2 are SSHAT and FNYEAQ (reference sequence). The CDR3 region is CASSPHLTEAFF. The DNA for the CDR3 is TGTGCCAGCAGTCCTCACCTCACTGAAGCTTTCTTT.

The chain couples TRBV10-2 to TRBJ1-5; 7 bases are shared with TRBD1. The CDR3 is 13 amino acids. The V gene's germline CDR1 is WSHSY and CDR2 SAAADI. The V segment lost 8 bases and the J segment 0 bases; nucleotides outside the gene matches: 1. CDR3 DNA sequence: TGCGCCAGCGGACAGGTTAGCAATCAGCCCCAGCATTTT. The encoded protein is CASGQVSNQPQHF.

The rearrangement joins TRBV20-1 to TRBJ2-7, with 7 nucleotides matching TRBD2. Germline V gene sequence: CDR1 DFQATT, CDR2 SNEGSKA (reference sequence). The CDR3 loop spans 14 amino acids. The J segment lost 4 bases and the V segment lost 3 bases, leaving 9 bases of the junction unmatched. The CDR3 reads CSARRSGGAYEQYF. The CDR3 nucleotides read TGCAGTGCTAGGAGGTCGGGGGGTGCTTACGAGCAGTACTTC.

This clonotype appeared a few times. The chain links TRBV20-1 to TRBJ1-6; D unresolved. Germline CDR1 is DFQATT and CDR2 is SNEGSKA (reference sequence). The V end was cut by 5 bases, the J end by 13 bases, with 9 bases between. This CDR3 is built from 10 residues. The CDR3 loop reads CSAPVFPLHF. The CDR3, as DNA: TGCAGTGCTCCCGTATTTCCCCTCCACTTT.

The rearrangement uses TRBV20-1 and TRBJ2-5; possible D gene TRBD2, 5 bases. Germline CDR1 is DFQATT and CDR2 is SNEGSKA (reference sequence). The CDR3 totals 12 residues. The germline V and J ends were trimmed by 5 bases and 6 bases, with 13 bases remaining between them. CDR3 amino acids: CSAQAGKQTQYF. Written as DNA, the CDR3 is TGCAGTGCTCAAGCCGGGAAGCAGACCCAGTACTTC.

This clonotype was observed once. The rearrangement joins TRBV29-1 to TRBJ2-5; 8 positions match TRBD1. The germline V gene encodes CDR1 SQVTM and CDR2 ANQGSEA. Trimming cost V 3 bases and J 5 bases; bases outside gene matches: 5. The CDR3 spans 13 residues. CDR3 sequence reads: CSVEQGAGETQYF. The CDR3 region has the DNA TGCAGCGTTGAGCAGGGGGCGGGGGAGACCCAGTACTTC.

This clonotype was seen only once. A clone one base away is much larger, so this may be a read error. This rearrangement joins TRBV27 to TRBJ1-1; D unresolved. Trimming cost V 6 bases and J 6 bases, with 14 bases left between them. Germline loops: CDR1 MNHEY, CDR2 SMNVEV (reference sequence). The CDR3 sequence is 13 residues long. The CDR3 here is CASRTVEEAEAFF. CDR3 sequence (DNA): TGTGCCAGCAGGACTGTCGAGGAGGCTGAAGCTTTCTTT.

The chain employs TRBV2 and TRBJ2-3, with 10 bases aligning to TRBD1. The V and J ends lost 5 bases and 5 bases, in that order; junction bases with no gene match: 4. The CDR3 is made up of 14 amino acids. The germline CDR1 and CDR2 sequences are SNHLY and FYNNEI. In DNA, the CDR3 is TGTGCCAGCAGTCCCCGGACAGGGGGAGATACGCAGTATTTT. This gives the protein CASSPRTGGDTQYF.

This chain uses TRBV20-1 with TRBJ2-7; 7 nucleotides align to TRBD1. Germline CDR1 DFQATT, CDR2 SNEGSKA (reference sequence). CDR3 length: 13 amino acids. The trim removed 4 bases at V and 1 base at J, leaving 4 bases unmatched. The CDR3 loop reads CSAIDRVSYEQYF. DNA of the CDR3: TGCAGTGCTATAGACAGGGTGTCCTACGAGCAGTACTTC.

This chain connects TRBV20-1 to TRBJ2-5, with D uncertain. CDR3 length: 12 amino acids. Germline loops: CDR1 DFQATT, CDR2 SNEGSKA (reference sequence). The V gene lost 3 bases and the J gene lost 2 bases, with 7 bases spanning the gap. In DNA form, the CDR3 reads TGCAGTGCTAGGGTCGATCAAGAGACCCAGTACTTC. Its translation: CSARVDQETQYF.

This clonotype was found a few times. CDR3 DNA: TGTGCCACCAGTGGAGTCGGGGGCGAGCAGTACTTC. Translating gives CATSGVGGEQYF. This sequence joins TRBV24-1 and TRBJ2-7; D perhaps matches TRBD2 (6 bases). CDR3 size: 12 residues. The V and J ends lost 5 bases and 6 bases respectively, with 10 bases between them. Germline V lookup: CDR1 KGHDR, CDR2 SFDVKD.